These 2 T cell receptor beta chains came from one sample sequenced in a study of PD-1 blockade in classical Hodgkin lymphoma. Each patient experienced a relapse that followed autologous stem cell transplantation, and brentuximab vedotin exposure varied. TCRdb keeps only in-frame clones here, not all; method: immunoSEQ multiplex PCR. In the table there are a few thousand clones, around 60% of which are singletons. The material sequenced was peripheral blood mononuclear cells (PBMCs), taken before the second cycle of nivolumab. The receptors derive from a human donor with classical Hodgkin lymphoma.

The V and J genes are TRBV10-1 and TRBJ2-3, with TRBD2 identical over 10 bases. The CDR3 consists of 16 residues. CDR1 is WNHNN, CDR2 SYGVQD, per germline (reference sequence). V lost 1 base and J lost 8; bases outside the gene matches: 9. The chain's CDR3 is CASSEFASGSGATQYF. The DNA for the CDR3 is TGCGCCAGCAGTGAGTTCGCTAGCGGGAGTGGAGCTACGCAGTATTTT.

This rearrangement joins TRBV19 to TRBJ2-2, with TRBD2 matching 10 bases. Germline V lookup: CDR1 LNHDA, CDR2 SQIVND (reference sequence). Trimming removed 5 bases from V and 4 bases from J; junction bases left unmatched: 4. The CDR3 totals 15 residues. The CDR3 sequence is CASSSGLAATGELFF. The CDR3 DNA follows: TGTGCCAGTAGTTCCGGACTAGCGGCCACCGGGGAGCTGTTTTTT.